These 28 T cell receptor beta chains originate from one sample sequenced in a study of shared clonotypes between healthy human individuals. The data were produced by immunoSEQ multiplex PCR, yet TCRdb's version contains in-frame clones alone and is incomplete. This sample has around 2.1 million clones, with 90% to 95% found just once. Only CD45RO-negative cells positively selected for CCR7 counted as naive CD8 cells, so terminally differentiated effector memory CD45RA+ cells were excluded. The source material was naive CD8+ T cells from PBMCs. These receptors originate from a man younger than 35 in good health. Some clones in this sample may be carry-over from other donors' samples.

V usage is TRBV7-9 and J usage is TRBJ1-5; unclear D gene. This CDR3 is 19 amino acids long. V lost 1 base and J lost 6, with 25 bases in between. The germline gives CDR1 SEHNR, CDR2 FQNEAQ (reference sequence). This CDR3 reads CASSLEGIGPEASSQPQHF. DNA for the CDR3: TGTGCCAGCAGCTTAGAAGGGATAGGCCCCGAGGCGTCTAGTCAGCCCCAGCATTTT.

This chain connects TRBV5-1 to TRBJ1-5; D is uncertain. Germline V gene lookup returns CDR1 SGHRS and CDR2 YFSETQ. The length of the CDR3 is 15 residues. With 0 bases removed from V and 7 bases from J, the gap between germline ends came to 14 bases. CDR3 coding DNA: TGCGCCAGCAGCTTGGCCTCGGGGAGAGGGCAGCCCCAGCATTTT. Protein: CASSLASGRGQPQHF.

This sequence joins TRBV4-3 and TRBJ2-2, with 11 nucleotides matching TRBD2. Germline V CDR1 and CDR2: LGHNA, YSLEER. With 4 bases clipped from V and 5 bases from J, the junction kept 3 bases outside the gene matches. The CDR3 sequence is 15 residues long. This CDR3 is CASSPGLAETGELFF. In nucleotides, the CDR3 is TGCGCCAGCAGCCCGGGACTAGCGGAAACCGGGGAGCTGTTTTTT.

The V call is TRBV5-8, the J call TRBJ1-4; D is ambiguous. Trimming cost V 1 base and J 0 bases, with 4 bases left between them. This CDR3 has 14 residues. CDR1 is SGHTS, CDR2 YDEGEE, per germline. The DNA of the CDR3 is TGTGCCAGCAGCTTGCAAGCAACTAATGAAAAACTGTTTTTT. This sequence encodes CASSLQATNEKLFF.

The chain recombines TRBV11-2 with TRBJ2-7; TRBD2 might be the D (6 bases). The CDR3 spans 15 residues. Germline-derived CDR1 and CDR2 are SGHAT and FQNNGV. Trimming shortened V by 1 base and J by 0 bases, and 10 bases separated the two germline ends. The chain's CDR3 is CASSLVRTNSYEQYF. CDR3 in DNA: TGTGCCAGCAGCTTAGTACGGACTAACTCCTACGAGCAGTACTTC. The full variable domain, with the rest looked up from reference TRBV11-2 and TRBJ2-7, is EAGVAQSPRYKIIEKRQSVAFWCNPISGHATLYWYQQILGQGPKLLIQFQNNGVVDDSQLPKDRFSAERLKGVDSTLKIQPAKLEDSAVYLCASSLVRTNSYEQYFGPGTRLTVT.

The V call is TRBV7-9, the J call TRBJ2-5; TRBD2 might be the D (7 bases). V lost 5 bases, J lost 1 base, and 20 bases lay in between. Germline lookup yields CDR1 SEHNR and CDR2 FQNEAQ (reference sequence). The CDR3 consists of 17 residues. For the CDR3, the DNA is TGTGCCAGCAGCCGGGCCCCGGGGAGGGGGGTCCAAGAGACCCAGTACTTC. Encoded protein: CASSRAPGRGVQETQYF.

The V call is TRBV7-9, the J call TRBJ2-3; D remains ambiguous. The CDR3 is 14 residues long. Germline assignment: CDR1 SEHNR and CDR2 FQNEAQ (reference sequence). V was shortened by 4 bases and J by 6 bases, with 14 bases between the two germline ends. CDR3 region: CASSSRVLMDTQYF. The CDR3 DNA sequence: TGTGCCAGCAGCTCTCGGGTCCTCATGGATACGCAGTATTTT.

This rearrangement joins TRBV9 to TRBJ2-7; possibly TRBD1 or TRBD2 for D (7 bases each). The CDR3 spans 13 residues. The V gene lost 4 bases and the J gene lost 7 bases, with 15 bases spanning the gap. Looked up from germline, CDR1 is SGDLS and CDR2 is YYNGEE. DNA for the CDR3: TGTGCCAGCAGCCCAGGGGAGGGGGCGGAGCAGTACTTC. This codes for CASSPGEGAEQYF. Supplemented by reference TRBV9 and TRBJ2-7, the full variable domain reads DSGVTQTPKHLITATGQRVTLRCSPRSGDLSVYWYQQSLDQGLQFLIQYYNGEERAKGNILERFSAQQFPDLHSELNLSSLELGDSALYFCASSPGEGAEQYFGPGTRLTVT.

This rearrangement joins TRBV28 to TRBJ2-1; D perhaps matches TRBD1 (6 bases). This CDR3 is 15 amino acids long. The germline V and J ends were trimmed by 3 bases and 2 bases, with 11 bases remaining between them. Germline CDR1 and CDR2: MDHEN and SYDVKM. The CDR3 DNA sequence: TGTGCCAGCAGTTTCTTGGACAGAACCTACAATGAGCAGTTCTTC. Its protein is CASSFLDRTYNEQFF.

This clone has just one count. This chain links TRBV28 with TRBJ2-7, with a tentative D call TRBD2 (6 bases). CDR3 length equals 14 residues. The V and J ends lost 4 bases and 1 base respectively, with 11 bases between them. Germline CDR1 and CDR2: MDHEN and SYDVKM. The CDR3 DNA reads TGTGCCAGCAGTTGGGGGGTCTTTTCCTACGAGCAGTACTTC. Its translation is CASSWGVFSYEQYF.

The chain links TRBV13 to TRBJ2-1, with TRBD1 identical over 9 bases. The CDR3 extends over 13 amino acids. Germline-derived CDR1 and CDR2 are PRHDT and FYEKMQ (reference sequence). The ends lost 6 bases at V and 5 bases at J; junction bases unmatched: 2. CDR3 region: CASRRTGDNEQFF. The CDR3 region has the DNA TGTGCCAGCAGACGGACAGGGGACAATGAGCAGTTCTTC.

The chain joins TRBV27 to TRBJ1-4; D unclear. CDR3 length: 14 residues. Trimming stripped 5 bases from V and 8 bases from J, with 15 bases between. Germline V CDR1 and CDR2: MNHEY, SMNVEV (reference sequence). CDR3 coding DNA: TGTGCCAGCAGTATACGGTCGGGAGGGGAAAAACTGTTTTTT. Protein product: CASSIRSGGEKLFF.

The chain has TRBV7-2 and TRBJ2-2, with 12 positions matching TRBD2. The CDR3 length is 16 residues. Germline V gene data show CDR1 as SGHTA and CDR2 as FQGNSA. The J segment lost 4 bases and the V segment lost 3 bases, leaving 3 bases of the junction unmatched. DNA of the CDR3: TGTGCCAGCAGCTTCGGACTAGCGGGACCCACCGGGGAGCTGTTTTTT. Residues: CASSFGLAGPTGELFF.

The V gene is TRBV13, the J gene TRBJ2-1; TRBD2 might be the D (6 bases). Germline-derived CDR1 and CDR2 are PRHDT and FYEKMQ (reference sequence). Trimming cost V 5 bases and J 6 bases, with 23 bases left between them. This CDR3 comprises 17 residues. CDR3 in DNA: TGTGCCAGCAGCGCGTTCCGAGCGGAGGGCTCCCTCAATGAGCAGTTCTTC. It is translated as CASSAFRAEGSLNEQFF.

This clone was seen only once. This chain joins TRBV7-2 and TRBJ2-1; 11 nucleotides line up with TRBD2. There are 14 residues in the CDR3. Per germline, CDR1 SGHTA and CDR2 FQGNSA. The junction had 4 bases not matched to a gene; V was cut back by 10 bases and J by 2 bases. This chain's CDR3 is CAIGTSGTYNEQFF. The CDR3 region has the DNA TGTGCCATCGGGACTAGCGGAACCTACAATGAGCAGTTCTTC.

The genes are TRBV7-9 and TRBJ2-2; D not certain. Germline V lookup: CDR1 SEHNR, CDR2 FQNEAQ (reference sequence). The CDR3 sequence is 14 residues long. V dropped 2 bases and J dropped 7 bases, with 11 bases sitting between them. CDR3 in DNA: TGTGCCAGCAGCTTACGTCTTTTAGACGGGGAGCTGTTTTTT. Protein product: CASSLRLLDGELFF.

The CDR3 sequence is CSVVTGAGTGELFF. As DNA, the CDR3 is TGCAGCGTTGTAACAGGGGCTGGCACCGGGGAGCTGTTTTTT. The genes are TRBV29-1 and TRBJ2-2; 7 bases align to TRBD1. The CDR3 extends over 14 amino acids. With 4 bases clipped from V and 4 bases from J, the junction kept 6 bases outside the gene matches. Germline assignment: CDR1 SQVTM and CDR2 ANQGSEA.

The rearrangement links TRBV14 to TRBJ2-7; 10 bases match TRBD2. The CDR3 runs to 16 residues. Germline lookup yields CDR1 SGHDN and CDR2 FVKESK. The V gene end was trimmed by 4 bases and the J gene end by 4 bases; junction bases not matched to a gene: 10. CDR3 region: CASSPVTSGTVYEQYF. CDR3 DNA: TGTGCCAGCAGCCCGGTCACTAGCGGGACTGTTTACGAGCAGTACTTC. Full variable domain (outside the CDR3, taken from reference TRBV14 and TRBJ2-7): EAGVTQFPSHSVIEKGQTVTLRCDPISGHDNLYWYRRVMGKEIKFLLHFVKESKQDESGMPNNRFLAERTGGTYSTLKVQPAELEDSGVYFCASSPVTSGTVYEQYFGPGTRLTVT.

J is TRBJ2-7 and V is TRBV10-3; 9 bases are a match to TRBD2. The CDR3 totals 17 residues. Per germline, CDR1 ENHRY and CDR2 SYGVKD. Losses at the gene ends were 1 base for V and 0 bases for J; bases not matched to a gene: 7. The chain's CDR3 is CAISEYPSGIYSYEQYF. CDR3 coding DNA: TGTGCCATCAGTGAGTACCCTAGCGGGATCTACTCCTACGAGCAGTACTTC.

The chain couples TRBV11-2 to TRBJ2-7; 9 bases align to TRBD1. V shed 5 bases, J shed 0 bases, and the junction held 17 bases outside the gene matches. This CDR3 has 19 amino acids. Germline CDR1 and CDR2: SGHAT and FQNNGV. The CDR3 is CASSRYRDRANFVSYEQYF. In nucleotides, the CDR3 is TGTGCCAGCAGCCGCTACCGGGACAGGGCAAACTTCGTCTCCTACGAGCAGTACTTC.

The chain joins TRBV28 to TRBJ2-1; weak D call: TRBD1 (5 bases). The germline V gene has CDR1 MDHEN and CDR2 SYDVKM. V dropped 4 bases and J dropped 9 bases, with 13 bases sitting between them. The CDR3 sequence is 13 residues long. The CDR3 loop is CASSSTEGAEQFF. DNA of the CDR3: TGTGCCAGCAGTTCCACTGAAGGGGCTGAGCAGTTCTTC.

This sequence joins TRBV30 and TRBJ1-6, with TRBD1 matching 11 bases. CDR1 is GTSNPN, CDR2 SVGIG, per germline (reference sequence). CDR3 size: 14 residues. Trimming at V came to 2 bases and at J to 10 bases, leaving 4 bases not matched to a gene. In DNA, the CDR3 is TGTGCCTGGAGTCCCGGGACAGGGGGATCACCCCTCCACTTT. Translating it yields CAWSPGTGGSPLHF.

V usage is TRBV15 and J usage is TRBJ2-7, with D perhaps TRBD1 or TRBD2 (7 bases each). From germline, CDR1 is LNHNV and CDR2 YYDKDF (reference sequence). The CDR3 sequence is 15 residues long. Trimming left V 5 bases short and J 0 bases short, with 14 bases between. In nucleotides, the CDR3 is TGTGCCACCAGCTTGGGAGGGGGCAGCTCCTACGAGCAGTACTTC. Translated: CATSLGGGSSYEQYF.

The CDR3 nucleotides read TGTGCCAGTAGTATAGGGGGGCAGGGTCTCACTGAAGCTTTCTTT. Protein: CASSIGGQGLTEAFF. The V gene is TRBV19, the J gene TRBJ1-1; tentatively, D is TRBD1 (6 bases). Germline lookup yields CDR1 LNHDA and CDR2 SQIVND (reference sequence). V was trimmed by 1 base and J by 4 bases, leaving 13 bases between them. The CDR3 is 15 amino acids.

As concerns this clone: The same CDR3 can be traced to other DNA sequences in this sample. The V and J genes are TRBV27 and TRBJ1-6; D is unclear. V lost 2 bases and J 9 bases, leaving 8 bases between the germline ends. This CDR3 spans 13 amino acids. Germline loops: CDR1 MNHEY, CDR2 SMNVEV (reference sequence). CDR3 amino acids: CASSLAPVSPLHF. CDR3 nucleotides: TGTGCCAGCAGTTTAGCTCCTGTTTCACCCCTCCACTTT.

This clone was seen once. This chain links TRBV4-3 with TRBJ2-1, with no clear D. The ends were cut back, 0 bases at V and 3 bases at J, with 9 bases in the middle. The CDR3 extends over 15 amino acids. Germline V gene lookup returns CDR1 LGHNA and CDR2 YSLEER. CDR3 residues: CASSQDNGFYNEQFF. The CDR3 region has the DNA TGCGCCAGCAGCCAAGATAACGGATTCTACAATGAGCAGTTCTTC.

The rearrangement joins TRBV28 to TRBJ1-2; TRBD1 matches at 9 bases. From germline, CDR1 is MDHEN and CDR2 SYDVKM. With V trimmed by 4 bases and J by 0 bases, 6 bases remained unmatched. CDR3 length: 16 residues. In DNA, the CDR3 is TGTGCCAGCAGTTCCCGGGACAGGGAGCCTAACTATGGCTACACCTTC. This encodes CASSSRDREPNYGYTF.

The chain is built from TRBV4-3 and TRBJ2-1; D is possibly TRBD1 (6 bases). The germline CDR1 and CDR2 sequences are LGHNA and YSLEER. Trimming stripped 2 bases from V and 0 bases from J, with 14 bases between. The CDR3 has 17 amino acids. The CDR3, as DNA: TGCGCCAGCAGCCAACCGACAGGACCCCGCTCCTACAATGAGCAGTTCTTC. Residues: CASSQPTGPRSYNEQFF.